A selection of T cell receptor beta chains follows, all from one sample in a study of blood T cell repertoires in COVID-19. Sequencing was performed with immunoSEQ multiplex PCR; in TCRdb, only in-frame clones are kept and a portion is missing. The repertoire holds 45,000 to 50,000 clones, 88% seen once, with almost 8% in the top ten. Sample: peripheral blood. The source of these receptors is a man aged 45-65 years with acute or convalescent COVID-19. The CDR3 runs from the conserved cysteine through the conserved F or W. The order of the fields is clone size, D gene, V gene, J gene, CDR3 DNA, CDR3 protein. D genes are given only for firm matches. Where a row states a size, it is once, few, many or the class of an expanded clone; other rows omit it.

size: .
D: .
V: TRBV5-1
J: TRBJ1-1
DNA: TGCGCCAGCGGGCGGGGGACCAAGAACACTGAAGCTTTCTTT
CDR3: CASGRGTKNTEAFF

size: .
D: .
V: TRBV4-3
J: TRBJ2-7
DNA: TGCGCCAGCAGCCAAGATCTGTCCAGCTACGAGCAGTACTTC
CDR3: CASSQDLSSYEQYF

size: .
D: .
V: TRBV19
J: TRBJ1-6
DNA: TGTGCCAGTAGCCCGATTGGACAGATTAATTCACCCCTCCACTTT
CDR3: CASSPIGQINSPLHF

size: few
D: TRBD2
V: TRBV19
J: TRBJ2-7
DNA: TGTGCCAGTAGTACCCTAGCGGGATCTTACGAGCAGTACTTC
CDR3: CASSTLAGSYEQYF

size: once
D: .
V: TRBV2
J: TRBJ2-1
DNA: TGTGCCAGCAGTGCGCTTCAGGCCTCCTACAATGAGCAGTTCTTC
CDR3: CASSALQASYNEQFF

size: once
D: TRBD1
V: TRBV25-1
J: TRBJ1-2
DNA: TGTGCCAGCAGTGAGGGGACAGGGGAATTCTATGGCTACACCTTC
CDR3: CASSEGTGEFYGYTF

size: .
D: .
V: TRBV5-1
J: TRBJ1-4
DNA: TGCGCCAGCAGCCTCGACAGAATTGCAACTAATGAAAAACTGTTTTTT
CDR3: CASSLDRIATNEKLFF

size: few
D: TRBD1
V: TRBV10-3
J: TRBJ2-1
DNA: TGTGCCATCAGTGCAGACAGGGGCGATTACAATGAGCAGTTCTTC
CDR3: CAISADRGDYNEQFF

size: .
D: .
V: TRBV7-9
J: TRBJ2-6
DNA: TGTGCCAGCAGCCCAGGTTGGTCCTCTGGGGCCAACGTCCTGACTTTC
CDR3: CASSPGWSSGANVLTF

size: .
D: TRBD1
V: TRBV5-5
J: TRBJ2-5
DNA: TGTGCCAGCAGCGAGGGACAGGGAGGGCTAGCGAAGGAGACCCAGTACTTC
CDR3: CASSEGQGGLAKETQYF

size: .
D: .
V: TRBV9
J: TRBJ1-2
DNA: TGTGCCAGCAGCGACCCGACGACAGCTACCAGCTATGGCTACACCTTC
CDR3: CASSDPTTATSYGYTF

size: .
D: .
V: TRBV20-1
J: TRBJ2-5
DNA: TGCAGTGCTAGTCGGGTAGGCGGAGGTGAGACCCAGTACTTC
CDR3: CSASRVGGGETQYF

size: once
D: .
V: TRBV29-1
J: TRBJ1-1
DNA: TGCAGCGTTGAAGATCTCGGGCCCGGAGGTACTGAAGCTTTCTTT
CDR3: CSVEDLGPGGTEAFF

size: few
D: .
V: TRBV5-6
J: TRBJ2-1
DNA: TGTGCCAGCAGCTTCGTCGCTACCGTTAGCTCCTACAATGAGCAGTTCTTC
CDR3: CASSFVATVSSYNEQFF

size: .
D: TRBD1
V: TRBV6-5
J: TRBJ2-7
DNA: TGTGCCAGCAGGCCTCCCGGGACAGCTACGCTGCAGTACTTC
CDR3: CASRPPGTATLQYF

size: .
D: TRBD1
V: TRBV19
J: TRBJ1-2
DNA: TGTGCCAGTAGTATAGCCGCAGGGGGCGCGCAAGGCTACACCTTC
CDR3: CASSIAAGGAQGYTF

size: .
D: .
V: TRBV2
J: TRBJ1-6
DNA: TGTGCCAGCAGCATGACCGGGAATGATTCACCCCTCCACTTT
CDR3: CASSMTGNDSPLHF

size: .
D: TRBD2
V: TRBV5-1
J: TRBJ2-3
DNA: TGCGCCAGCAGCTTCTTAGGACTAGCGGGCACAGATACGCAGTATTTT
CDR3: CASSFLGLAGTDTQYF

size: .
D: TRBD1
V: TRBV7-8
J: TRBJ2-7
DNA: TGTGCCAGCAGCTTAGGTACCGGGACAGGGGCGTCCGAGCAGTACTTC
CDR3: CASSLGTGTGASEQYF

size: .
D: .
V: TRBV20-1
J: TRBJ2-5
DNA: TGCAGTGCTAGTCAGGGCGAACAAGAGACCCAGTACTTC
CDR3: CSASQGEQETQYF

size: few
D: TRBD1
V: TRBV3-1/TRBV3-2
J: TRBJ2-7
DNA: TGTGCCAGCAGCCACGCCGGGACAGGGGCGGGGGAGCAGTACTTC
CDR3: CASSHAGTGAGEQYF

size: .
D: .
V: TRBV6-5
J: TRBJ2-7
DNA: TGTGCCAGTAACCCGGGGGTTCCGAACGAGCAGTACTTC
CDR3: CASNPGVPNEQYF

size: .
D: .
V: TRBV7-3
J: TRBJ2-3
DNA: TGTGCCAGCAGCCTCCTTCCAGGGGACACGCAGTATTTT
CDR3: CASSLLPGDTQYF

size: once
D: TRBD2
V: TRBV7-2
J: TRBJ2-3
DNA: TGTGCCAGCAGCTTAGCCGGACTAGCGGGGGGCACCACAGATACGCAGTATTTT
CDR3: CASSLAGLAGGTTDTQYF

size: .
D: .
V: TRBV6-1
J: TRBJ1-6
DNA: TGTGCCAGCAGCGAAGTAGACTATAATTCACCCCTCCACTTT
CDR3: CASSEVDYNSPLHF

size: few
D: .
V: TRBV7-8
J: TRBJ1-1
DNA: TGTGCCAGCAGCACAGTCCGGGGTGAAATTAAGGCTTTCTTT
CDR3: CASSTVRGEIKAFF

size: .
D: .
V: TRBV12-3/TRBV12-4
J: TRBJ2-5
DNA: TGTGCCAGCAGTTTACAGCAGAGGGAGACCCAGTACTTC
CDR3: CASSLQQRETQYF

size: .
D: .
V: TRBV15
J: TRBJ1-5
DNA: TGTGCCACCAGCATCGATCGGCAGGGGCATCAGCCCCAGCATTTT
CDR3: CATSIDRQGHQPQHF

size: .
D: TRBD1
V: TRBV5-1
J: TRBJ1-1
DNA: TGCGCCAGCAGCTCGTTCCGGGACAGGGGGCAGACTGAAGCTTTCTTT
CDR3: CASSSFRDRGQTEAFF

size: .
D: .
V: TRBV24-1
J: TRBJ2-7
DNA: TGTGCCACCAGTGACACTCGACTAGATGGCTACGAGCAGTACTTC
CDR3: CATSDTRLDGYEQYF

size: .
D: TRBD2
V: TRBV11-2
J: TRBJ2-5
DNA: TGTGCCAGCACCCGTAGCGGGGGGGCCGGGGAGACCCAGTACTTC
CDR3: CASTRSGGAGETQYF

size: .
D: .
V: TRBV19
J: TRBJ1-2
DNA: TGTGCCAGTAGTAGAAACTCAGACAGAGACTATGGCTACACCTTC
CDR3: CASSRNSDRDYGYTF